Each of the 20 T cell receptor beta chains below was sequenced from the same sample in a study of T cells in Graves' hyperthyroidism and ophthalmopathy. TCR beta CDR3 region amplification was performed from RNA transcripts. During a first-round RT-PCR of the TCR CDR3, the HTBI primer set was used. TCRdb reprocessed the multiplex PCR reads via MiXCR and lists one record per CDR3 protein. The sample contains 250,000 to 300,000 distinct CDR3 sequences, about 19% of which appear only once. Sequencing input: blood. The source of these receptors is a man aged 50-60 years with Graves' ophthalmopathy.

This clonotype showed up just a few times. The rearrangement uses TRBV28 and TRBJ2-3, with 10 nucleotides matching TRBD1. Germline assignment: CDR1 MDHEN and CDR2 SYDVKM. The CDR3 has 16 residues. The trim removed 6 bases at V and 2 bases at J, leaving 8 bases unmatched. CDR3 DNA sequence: TGTGCCAGCAGCTTACCGGGACAGGGGTACACAGATACGCAGTATTTT. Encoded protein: CASSLPGQGYTDTQYF.

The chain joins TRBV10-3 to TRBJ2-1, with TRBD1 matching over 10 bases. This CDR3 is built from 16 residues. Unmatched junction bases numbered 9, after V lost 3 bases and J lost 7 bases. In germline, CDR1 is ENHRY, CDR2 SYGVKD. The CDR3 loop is CAISDPGQGVRNEQFF. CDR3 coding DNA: TGTGCCATCAGTGACCCCGGACAGGGGGTCCGTAATGAGCAGTTCTTC.

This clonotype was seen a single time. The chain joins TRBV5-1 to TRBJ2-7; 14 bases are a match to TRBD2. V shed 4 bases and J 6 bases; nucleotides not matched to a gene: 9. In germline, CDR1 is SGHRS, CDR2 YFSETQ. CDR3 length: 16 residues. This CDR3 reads CASSPQGLAGEGEQYF. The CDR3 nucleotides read TGCGCCAGCAGCCCCCAGGGACTAGCGGGAGAGGGCGAGCAGTACTTC.

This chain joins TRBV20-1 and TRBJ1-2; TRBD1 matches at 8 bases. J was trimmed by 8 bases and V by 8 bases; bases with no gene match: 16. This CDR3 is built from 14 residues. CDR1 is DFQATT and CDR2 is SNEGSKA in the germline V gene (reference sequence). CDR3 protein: CSPYGTGDRGGYTF. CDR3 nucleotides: TGCAGTCCATATGGGACAGGCGACAGGGGAGGCTACACCTTC.

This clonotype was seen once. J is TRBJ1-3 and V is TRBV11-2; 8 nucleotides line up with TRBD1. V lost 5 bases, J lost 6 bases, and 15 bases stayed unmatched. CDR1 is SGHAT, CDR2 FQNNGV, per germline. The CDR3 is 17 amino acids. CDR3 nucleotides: TGTGCCAGCAGCCTATATGGGGCAGGGGGCGCGGAAAACACCATATATTTT. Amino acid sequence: CASSLYGAGGAENTIYF. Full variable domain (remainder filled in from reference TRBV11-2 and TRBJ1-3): EAGVAQSPRYKIIEKRQSVAFWCNPISGHATLYWYQQILGQGPKLLIQFQNNGVVDDSQLPKDRFSAERLKGVDSTLKIQPAKLEDSAVYLCASSLYGAGGAENTIYFGEGSWLTVV.

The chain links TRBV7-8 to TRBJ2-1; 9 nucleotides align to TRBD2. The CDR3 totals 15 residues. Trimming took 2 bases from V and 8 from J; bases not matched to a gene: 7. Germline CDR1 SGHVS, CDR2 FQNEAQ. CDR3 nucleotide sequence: TGTGCCAGCAGCTTAACTAGCGGGTCAACCGATGAGCAGTTCTTC. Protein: CASSLTSGSTDEQFF.

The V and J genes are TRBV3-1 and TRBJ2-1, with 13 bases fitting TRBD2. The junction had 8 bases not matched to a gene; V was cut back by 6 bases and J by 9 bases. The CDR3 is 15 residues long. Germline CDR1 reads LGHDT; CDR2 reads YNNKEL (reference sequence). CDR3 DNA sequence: TGTGCCAGCAGTTCCGGGACTAGCGGGATGAGTGAGCAGTTCTTC. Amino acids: CASSSGTSGMSEQFF.

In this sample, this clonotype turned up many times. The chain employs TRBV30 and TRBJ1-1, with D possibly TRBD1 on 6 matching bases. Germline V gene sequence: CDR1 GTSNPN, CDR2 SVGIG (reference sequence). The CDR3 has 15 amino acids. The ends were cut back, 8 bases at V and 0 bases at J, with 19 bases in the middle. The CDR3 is CASKTGTYMNTEAFF. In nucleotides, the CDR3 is TGTGCCAGCAAAACCGGGACATACATGAACACTGAAGCTTTCTTT.

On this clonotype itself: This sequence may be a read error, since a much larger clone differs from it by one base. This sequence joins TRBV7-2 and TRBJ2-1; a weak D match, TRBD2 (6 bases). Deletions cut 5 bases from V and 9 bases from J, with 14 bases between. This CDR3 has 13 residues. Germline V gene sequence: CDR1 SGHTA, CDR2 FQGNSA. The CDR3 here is CASSPPRAGEQFF. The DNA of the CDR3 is TGTGCCAGCAGCCCACCGAGAGCGGGTGAGCAGTTCTTC.

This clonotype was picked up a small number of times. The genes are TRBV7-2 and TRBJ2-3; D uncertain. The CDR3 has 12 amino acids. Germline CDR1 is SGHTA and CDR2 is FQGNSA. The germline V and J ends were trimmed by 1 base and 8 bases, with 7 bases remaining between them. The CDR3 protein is CASSLGTGTQYF. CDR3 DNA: TGTGCCAGCAGCTTAGGGACGGGTACGCAGTATTTT.

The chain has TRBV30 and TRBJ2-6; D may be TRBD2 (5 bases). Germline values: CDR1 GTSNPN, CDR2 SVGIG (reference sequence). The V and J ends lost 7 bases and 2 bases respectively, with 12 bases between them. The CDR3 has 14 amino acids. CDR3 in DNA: TGTGCCTACCTCTCGCGGGCTGGGGCCAACGTCCTGACTTTC. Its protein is CAYLSRAGANVLTF.

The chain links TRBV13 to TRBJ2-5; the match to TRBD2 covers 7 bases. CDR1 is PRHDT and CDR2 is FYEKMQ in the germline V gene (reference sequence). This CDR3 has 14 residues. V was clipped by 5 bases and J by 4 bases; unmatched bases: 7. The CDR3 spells CASSPAGKGETQYF. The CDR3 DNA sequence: TGTGCCAGCAGCCCAGCGGGGAAAGGAGAGACCCAGTACTTC.

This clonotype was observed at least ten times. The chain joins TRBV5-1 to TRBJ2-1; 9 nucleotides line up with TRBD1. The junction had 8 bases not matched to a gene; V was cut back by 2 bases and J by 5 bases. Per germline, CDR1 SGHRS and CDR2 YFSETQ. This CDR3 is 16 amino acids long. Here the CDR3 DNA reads TGCGCCAGCAGCTTACTGGGACAGGGCACCCACAATGAGCAGTTCTTC. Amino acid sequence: CASSLLGQGTHNEQFF.

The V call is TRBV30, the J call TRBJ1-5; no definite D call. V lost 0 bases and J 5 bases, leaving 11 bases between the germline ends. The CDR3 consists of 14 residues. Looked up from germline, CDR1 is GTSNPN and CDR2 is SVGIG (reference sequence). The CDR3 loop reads CAWSVKGSHQPQHF. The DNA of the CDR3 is TGTGCCTGGAGTGTAAAAGGGTCGCATCAGCCCCAGCATTTT.

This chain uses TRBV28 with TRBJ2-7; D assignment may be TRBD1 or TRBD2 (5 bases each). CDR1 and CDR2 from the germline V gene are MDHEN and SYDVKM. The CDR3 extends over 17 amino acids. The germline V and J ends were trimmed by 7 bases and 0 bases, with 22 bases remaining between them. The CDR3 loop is CASTTPAGTDISYEQYF. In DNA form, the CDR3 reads TGTGCCAGCACCACTCCAGCCGGGACCGATATCTCCTACGAGCAGTACTTC.

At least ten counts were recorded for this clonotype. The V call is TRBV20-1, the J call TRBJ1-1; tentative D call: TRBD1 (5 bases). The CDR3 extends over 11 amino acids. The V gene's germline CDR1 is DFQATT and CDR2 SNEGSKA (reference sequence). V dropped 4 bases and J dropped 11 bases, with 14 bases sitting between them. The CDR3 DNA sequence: TGCAGTGCTAATCAGGGCCGGATGGCTTTCTTT. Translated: CSANQGRMAFF.

The CDR3 DNA sequence: TGTGCCAGCAGGCCAACTAGCGGGAGGGCAGATACGCAGTATTTT. It yields the protein CASRPTSGRADTQYF. The chain has TRBV25-1 and TRBJ2-3; 13 bases fit TRBD2. The CDR3 has 15 residues. J was trimmed by 4 bases and V by 6 bases; bases with no gene match: 4. Germline loops: CDR1 MGHDK, CDR2 SYGVNS.

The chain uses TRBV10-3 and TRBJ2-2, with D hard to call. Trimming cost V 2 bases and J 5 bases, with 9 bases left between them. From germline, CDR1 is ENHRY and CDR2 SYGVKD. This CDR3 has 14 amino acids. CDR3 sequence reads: CAISELDNTGELFF. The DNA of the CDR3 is TGTGCCATCAGTGAGCTAGACAATACCGGGGAGCTGTTTTTT.

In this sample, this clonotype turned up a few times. Written as DNA, the CDR3 is TGTGCCAGCAGCCAAGAAGGCCCCGGACAGGGGTGGGAGACCCAGTACTTC. This translates into CASSQEGPGQGWETQYF. V is TRBV4-2 and J is TRBJ2-5; the match to TRBD1 covers 9 bases. CDR3 length equals 17 residues. The V and J ends lost 0 bases and 5 bases, in that order; junction bases with no gene match: 10. Germline V gene lookup returns CDR1 LGHNA and CDR2 YNFKEQ.

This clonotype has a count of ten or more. CDR3 nucleotides: TGTGCCAGCAGCCGCGGGGACACTAACTATGGCTACACCTTC. As protein: CASSRGDTNYGYTF. This chain joins TRBV7-9 and TRBJ1-2, with a tentative D call TRBD1 (6 bases). Germline V gene data show CDR1 as SEHNR and CDR2 as FQNEAQ (reference sequence). V dropped 5 bases and J dropped 0 bases, with 10 bases sitting between them. This CDR3 contains 14 residues.